The 19 T cell receptor beta chains below come from one sample, sequenced in a study of OX40 agonist ivuxolimab in advanced cancers. TCRdb's table, derived via immunoSEQ multiplex PCR, lists solely in-frame clones and lacks some. The repertoire has 57,000 or so clones, less than 95% of them found once; the top ten carry 13% to 15%. Specimen: CD4+ or CD8+ T cells sorted from blood, collected in a trial of the OX40 agonist ivuxolimab. Receptor source: an adult with an advanced solid tumor such as melanoma, head and neck, liver or kidney cancer.

The chain carries TRBV5-1 and TRBJ2-5; TRBD2 is a possible D gene (7 bases). The DNA matches TRBJ2-7 better at its end, which makes the J call doubtful. CDR1 and CDR2 (germline): SGHRS, YFSETQ. The CDR3 length is 14 residues. The DNA for the CDR3 is TGCGCCAGCAGCCCGGACAGTTCGGGGGGCGAGCAGTACTTC. Residues: CASSPDSSGGEQYF.

This clone has only one observation. The J gene is TRBJ2-1, the V gene TRBV5-1, with 9 bases matching TRBD1. The trim removed 1 base at V and 10 bases at J, leaving 9 bases unmatched. Germline V gene lookup returns CDR1 SGHRS and CDR2 YFSETQ. This CDR3 is built from 15 residues. CDR3 protein: CASSLWDREMKEQFF. For the CDR3, the DNA is TGCGCCAGCAGCTTGTGGGACAGGGAGATGAAGGAGCAGTTCTTC.

The chain combines TRBV6-5 with TRBJ2-2; D possibly uses TRBD1 or TRBD2 (5 bases each). CDR1 and CDR2 from the germline V gene are MNHEY and SVGAGI. The CDR3 has 13 amino acids. V lost 6 bases and J lost 5, with 10 bases in between. CDR3: CASRRGETGELFF. The DNA of the CDR3 is TGTGCCAGCAGGAGGGGCGAGACCGGGGAGCTGTTTTTT.

The chain employs TRBV11-2 and TRBJ2-7; 7 bases agree with TRBD2. The CDR3 runs to 14 residues. Germline CDR1 SGHAT, CDR2 FQNNGV. Germline trimming cut 6 bases from V and 3 bases from J; bases unmatched to any gene: 8. For the CDR3, the DNA is TGTGCCAGCAGGACCCCCGGCGGGAGCTACGAGCAGTACTTC. It translates to CASRTPGGSYEQYF.

CDR3 in DNA: TGCAGCAGTAGTCGGGAGGAGACCCAGTACTTC. It yields the protein CSSSREETQYF. The genes are TRBV29-1 and TRBJ2-5, with D maybe TRBD2 (6 bases). CDR1 is SQVTM and CDR2 is ANQGSEA in the germline V gene. The CDR3 runs to 11 residues. Between the trimmed V and J ends, which lost 8 bases and 5 bases, there was a span of 12 bases.

The chain combines TRBV25-1 with TRBJ1-2; maybe TRBD1 (6 bases). With 5 bases removed from V and 5 bases from J, the gap between germline ends came to 12 bases. The germline V gene encodes CDR1 MGHDK and CDR2 SYGVNS. This CDR3 is built from 13 residues. The chain's CDR3 is CASSKQGDYGYTF. CDR3 nucleotides: TGTGCCAGCAGTAAACAGGGAGATTATGGCTACACCTTC.

The DNA of the CDR3 is TGCGCCAGCAGCTCACAGGGGGGCTCCTACGAGCAGTACTTC. Translation gives CASSSQGGSYEQYF. The J gene is TRBJ2-7, the V gene TRBV10-2, with 8 bases that match TRBD1. Trimming took 6 bases from V and 0 from J; bases not matched to a gene: 4. This CDR3 spans 14 amino acids. Germline CDR1 is WSHSY and CDR2 is SAAADI.

This clone was counted a few times. The rearrangement uses TRBV6-1 and TRBJ2-1; D is unclear. V was cut by 3 bases and J by 7 bases, with 10 bases left in between. The CDR3 loop spans 13 amino acids. Germline values: CDR1 MNHNS, CDR2 SASEGT. CDR3 sequence (DNA): TGTGCCAGCAGTGACCTAAGGGCGAATGAGCAGTTCTTC. This translates into CASSDLRANEQFF.

The genes are TRBV13 and TRBJ2-7; D is uncertain. V dropped 5 bases and J dropped 3 bases, with 8 bases sitting between them. The CDR3 covers 12 residues. CDR1 and CDR2 from the germline V gene are PRHDT and FYEKMQ (reference sequence). DNA for the CDR3: TGTGCCAGCAGCGGACGTTTCTACGAGCAGTACTTC. Its translation is CASSGRFYEQYF.

The chain joins TRBV5-1 to TRBJ2-1, with 11 nucleotides matching TRBD2. J gave up 6 bases and V 4 bases, and 6 bases lay outside the gene matches. CDR1 SGHRS and CDR2 YFSETQ come from the germline V gene. CDR3 length: 15 residues. CDR3 protein: CASSRTSGSLNEQFF. DNA of the CDR3: TGCGCCAGCAGCCGGACTAGCGGGTCTCTCAATGAGCAGTTCTTC. The full variable domain, in which reference TRBV5-1 and TRBJ2-1 provide the parts outside the CDR3, is KAGVTQTPRYLIKTRGQQVTLSCSPISGHRSVSWYQQTPGQGLQFLFEYFSETQRNKGNFPGRFSGRQFSNSRSEMNVSTLELGDSALYLCASSRTSGSLNEQFFGPGTRLTVL.

This chain links TRBV19 with TRBJ1-3, with a possible D match to TRBD1 (6 bases). The CDR3 has 13 residues. Germline V gene sequence: CDR1 LNHDA, CDR2 SQIVND (reference sequence). Trimming pared 9 bases from V and 3 bases from J, leaving 12 bases between. The chain's CDR3 is CASAQGHGNTIYF. The CDR3 nucleotides read TGTGCCAGCGCTCAGGGGCATGGAAACACCATATATTTT.

Notes on this clone: This sample includes further DNA sequences coding for the same CDR3. This chain links TRBV28 with TRBJ1-2; 9 bases line up with TRBD1. Germline CDR1 MDHEN, CDR2 SYDVKM. CDR3 length: 14 residues. V lost 3 bases, J lost 2 bases, and 1 base stayed unmatched. CDR3 sequence reads: CASSLGTGNYGYTF. The CDR3 DNA reads TGTGCCAGCAGTTTGGGGACAGGGAACTATGGCTACACCTTC.

CDR3 region: CASSDRVTSTDTQYF. In nucleotides, the CDR3 is TGCGCCAGCAGTGACCGGGTTACTAGCACAGATACGCAGTATTTT. The chain is built from TRBV10-1 and TRBJ2-3; D call uncertain. Germline assignment: CDR1 WNHNN and CDR2 SYGVQD (reference sequence). V lost 3 bases, J lost 0 bases, and 10 bases lay in between. CDR3 length: 15 amino acids.

The chain links TRBV5-8 to TRBJ2-7; a possible D gene is TRBD1 (5 bases). This CDR3 is built from 15 residues. V lost 2 bases to trimming and J lost 6 bases, with 18 bases between them. The germline gives CDR1 SGHTS, CDR2 YDEGEE. For the CDR3, the DNA is TGTGCCAGCAGCTTCGAAGGGGTAAAAATGGGCGAGCAGTACTTC. Protein: CASSFEGVKMGEQYF.

This sequence joins TRBV19 and TRBJ1-2, with 12 positions matching TRBD1. The CDR3 totals 17 residues. Germline CDR1 LNHDA, CDR2 SQIVND (reference sequence). V lost 5 bases, J lost 0 bases, and 7 bases stayed unmatched. CDR3 coding DNA: TGTGCCAGTAGTCCTCAGGGACAGGGGGCGGCTAACTATGGCTACACCTTC. It yields the protein CASSPQGQGAANYGYTF.

The chain uses TRBV7-2 and TRBJ2-5; D possibly matches TRBD1 or TRBD2 (6 bases each). Judging by the DNA end, TRBJ2-7 fits better; the J call may be wrong. CDR3 length: 15 amino acids. Germline values: CDR1 SGHTA, CDR2 FQGNSA. DNA of the CDR3: TGTGCCAGCAGCCCCACAGGGACTGTTACCTACGAGCAGTACTTC. Amino acids: CASSPTGTVTYEQYF.

V gene TRBV5-1 combines with J gene TRBJ2-5, with 7 bases aligning to TRBD1. Germline trimming cut 10 bases from V and 1 base from J; bases unmatched to any gene: 4. Germline V gene lookup returns CDR1 SGHRS and CDR2 YFSETQ. The CDR3 totals 12 residues. This CDR3 is CAGGQPQETQYF. The CDR3 DNA reads as TGCGCCGGGGGACAGCCCCAAGAGACCCAGTACTTC.

In this sample, this clone turned up once. CDR3 nucleotide sequence: TGTGCCAGTAGTATACCCCCCTCTAGCGGGAGGGCCTACAATGAGCAGTTCTTC. Protein product: CASSIPPSSGRAYNEQFF. This sequence joins TRBV19 and TRBJ2-1, with 12 positions matching TRBD2. The CDR3 has 18 residues. Germline CDR1 LNHDA, CDR2 SQIVND (reference sequence). V was clipped by 2 bases and J by 2 bases; unmatched bases: 7.

The chain carries TRBV15 and TRBJ2-7; the D gene could be TRBD1 or TRBD2 (5 bases each). The germline V gene has CDR1 LNHNV and CDR2 YYDKDF (reference sequence). V lost 4 bases and J lost 3, with 13 bases in between. There are 14 residues in the CDR3. As DNA, the CDR3 is TGTGCCACCAGCACTTGGTGGGGGTACTACGAGCAGTACTTC. As protein: CATSTWWGYYEQYF.